The clone carrying this T cell receptor (beta chain) was seen only once. This sample was taken from a study of blood T cell repertoires in COVID-19. Overall study: Acute-phase and convalescent COVID-19 samples originated in the United States, Italy and Spain.

Only in-frame clones appear in the TCRdb table, and some are missing; sequencing was by immunoSEQ multiplex PCR. The sample has about 100,000 clones, approximately 93% seen once. V lost 3 bases and J lost 7; bases outside the gene matches: 5. The CDR3 length is 14 residues. Germline V gene data show CDR1 as WNHNN and CDR2 as SYGVQD (reference sequence). Sequencing input: peripheral blood. V is TRBV10-1 and J is TRBJ2-3, with 9 bases lining up with TRBD1. The source of this sequence is a man aged 50 or older with active COVID-19. DNA for the CDR3: TGCGCCAGCAGTGAAGACAGGGGGAGAAATACGCAGTATTTT. Translated, it gives CASSEDRGRNTQYF.